A selection of T cell receptor beta chains follows, all from one sample in a study of blood T cells in healthy people across ages. A single record per CDR3 protein comes from TCRdb applying MiXCR to the 5' RACE reads. The sample yields roughly 2 million distinct CDR3 sequences, 49% seen once. Sample: blood. These receptors were collected from a woman between 40 and 50 years old in good health. CDR3s include the opening cysteine and the closing phenylalanine or tryptophan. D genes are given only for firm matches. Rows may omit the clone size; those that give it use once, few, many or a size class.

>TRBJ2-4|TRBV4-1|TRBD2|few
CASSHGRGTLAKNIQYF
>TRBJ1-2|TRBV28|TRBD1|-
CASSLPTGSNYGYTF
>TRBJ2-7|TRBV20-1|TRBD1|few
CSAAGGGALTYEQYF
>TRBJ2-3|TRBV7-3|TRBD1|few
CASSLTPTGVRTDTQYF
>-|TRBV6-6|-|-
CASSWRGGDQETQYF
>TRBJ2-7|TRBV15|-|-
CATSRDPTREQYF
>TRBJ2-1|TRBV13|TRBD2|-
CASSLGAGVQNEQFF
>-|TRBV20-1|-|once
CSAPAGTLYEQYF
>TRBJ2-3|TRBV25-1|TRBD1|-
CASSEEKGTASTDTQYF
>TRBJ2-3|TRBV4-3|TRBD1|-
CASSRVGQDPTDTQYF
>TRBJ2-3|TRBV6-2/TRBV6-3|-|-
CASRNSGGLRDTQYF
>TRBJ1-4|TRBV29-1|-|-
CSVGIGANEKLFF
>TRBJ1-1|TRBV9|TRBD1|few
CASSSPPRDRGNTEAFF
>TRBJ2-1|TRBV12-3/TRBV12-4|-|-
CASRLGNGGCNEQFF
>TRBJ2-7|TRBV6-5|TRBD2|-
CASSKRGGYEQYF
>TRBJ1-5|TRBV29-1|-|few
CSVGQLANQPQHF
>TRBJ1-2|TRBV4-2|-|-
CASSHPSGAEGYTF
>-|TRBV27|TRBD2|-
CASKSGSGGYYEQYF
>TRBJ1-6|TRBV28|TRBD1|-
CASSPPGTGDNSPLHF
>TRBJ2-5|TRBV6-5|-|-
CASSYPWGTQYF
>TRBJ2-1|TRBV27|-|-
CASSLGRAGTYNEQFF
>TRBJ2-7|TRBV20-1|-|-
CSATLDGSYEQYF
>TRBJ2-1|TRBV5-1|-|-
CASSHEGLHNEQFF
>TRBJ2-7|TRBV24-1|-|-
CATSDRSENSYEQYF
>TRBJ2-3|TRBV6-2/TRBV6-3|TRBD2|-
CASSLGLAGVLTDTQYF
>TRBJ2-3|TRBV4-3|-|-
CASSQDTGGTQYF
>TRBJ1-5|TRBV12-3/TRBV12-4|TRBD1|many
CASSPRTGNQPQHF
>TRBJ2-1|TRBV20-1|-|few
CSASPLDLNSYNEQFF
>TRBJ2-7|TRBV5-6|-|few
CASSLHVPYEQYF
>TRBJ2-1|TRBV5-5|-|-
CASSPRRPSPRNEQFF
>TRBJ2-5|TRBV7-8|TRBD2|-
CASSRRTSGATQYNEQYF
>TRBJ2-7|TRBV6-5|-|few
CASSYSSSQNYEQYF
>TRBJ2-1|TRBV7-2|TRBD1|-
CASSLGGTVKYNEQFF
>TRBJ2-1|TRBV4-1|TRBD2|few
CASSGDMGEGIDEQFF
>TRBJ1-2|TRBV9|-|-
CASSVSGDAYGYTF
>TRBJ1-5|TRBV7-8|-|few
CATTLWGGVGNQPQHF
>TRBJ1-6|TRBV7-2|-|once
CAGSFPRGVNSPLHF
>TRBJ1-1|TRBV7-2|-|-
CASSLRGVRRVEAFF